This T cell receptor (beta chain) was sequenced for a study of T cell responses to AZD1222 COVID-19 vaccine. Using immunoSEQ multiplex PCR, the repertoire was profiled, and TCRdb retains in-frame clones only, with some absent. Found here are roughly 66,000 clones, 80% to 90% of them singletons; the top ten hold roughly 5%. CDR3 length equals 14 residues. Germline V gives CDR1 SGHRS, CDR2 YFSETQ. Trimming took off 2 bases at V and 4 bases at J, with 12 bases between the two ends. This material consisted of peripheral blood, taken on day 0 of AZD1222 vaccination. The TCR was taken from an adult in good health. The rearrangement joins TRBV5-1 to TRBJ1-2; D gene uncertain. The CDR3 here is CASSLGLDLYGYTF. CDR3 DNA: TGCGCCAGCAGCTTAGGACTGGACCTCTATGGCTACACCTTC. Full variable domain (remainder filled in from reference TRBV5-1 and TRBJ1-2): KAGVTQTPRYLIKTRGQQVTLSCSPISGHRSVSWYQQTPGQGLQFLFEYFSETQRNKGNFPGRFSGRQFSNSRSEMNVSTLELGDSALYLCASSLGLDLYGYTFGSGTRLTVV.